These 26 T cell receptor beta chains were all obtained from the same sample, sequenced in a study of shared clonotypes between healthy human individuals. The protocol was immunoSEQ multiplex PCR, while the TCRdb copy is restricted to in-frame clones and leaves out a portion. The sample carries some 2,500,000 clones, just under 95% recorded once. Sequencing was carried out using naive CD4+ T cells from PBMCs. Subset denoted: CD45RA+ positively selected. Receptors were obtained from a man between 18 and 35 years old in good health. Some clones in this sample may be carry-over from other donors' samples.

The genes are TRBV9 and TRBJ2-3; 9 nucleotides align to TRBD2. The ends lost 0 bases at V and 7 bases at J; junction bases unmatched: 9. The CDR3 totals 16 residues. Germline loops: CDR1 SGDLS, CDR2 YYNGEE. CDR3 in amino acids: CASSVAISGSPHTQYF. The CDR3 DNA sequence: TGTGCCAGCAGCGTAGCTATTAGCGGGAGTCCCCATACGCAGTATTTT.

This chain links TRBV15 with TRBJ2-3; possibly TRBD2 for D (6 bases). The CDR3 covers 16 residues. The germline V gene encodes CDR1 LNHNV and CDR2 YYDKDF (reference sequence). With 2 bases removed from V and 5 bases from J, the gap between germline ends came to 17 bases. The CDR3 DNA reads as TGTGCCACCAGCAGATTGGGGCGGGGTTCGATAGATACGCAGTATTTT. As protein: CATSRLGRGSIDTQYF. Using reference TRBV15 and TRBJ2-3 for the parts outside the CDR3, the full variable domain is DAMVIQNPRYQVTQFGKPVTLSCSQTLNHNVMYWYQQKSSQAPKLLFHYYDKDFNNEADTPDNFQSRRPNTSFCFLDIRSPGLGDTAMYLCATSRLGRGSIDTQYFGPGTRLTVL.

Concerning this clone itself: The same CDR3 is also encoded by other DNA sequences in this sample. J is TRBJ2-1 and V is TRBV2, with a weak D call TRBD1 (5 bases). V dropped 9 bases and J dropped 3 bases, with 9 bases sitting between them. There are 12 residues in the CDR3. Germline V gene data show CDR1 as SNHLY and CDR2 as FYNNEI. The CDR3 DNA reads as TGTGCCAGTCGTGACAGCTACAATGAGCAGTTCTTC. Translation gives CASRDSYNEQFF. Full variable domain (remainder filled in from reference TRBV2 and TRBJ2-1): EPEVTQTPSHQVTQMGQEVILRCVPISNHLYFYWYRQILGQKVEFLVSFYNNEISEKSEIFDDQFSVERPDGSNFTLKIRSTKLEDSAMYFCASRDSYNEQFFGPGTRLTVL.

This rearrangement joins TRBV11-2 to TRBJ2-7; D might be TRBD2 (6 bases). Germline lookup yields CDR1 SGHAT and CDR2 FQNNGV. CDR3 length equals 17 residues. V was clipped by 4 bases and J by 4 bases, with 23 bases between them. Here the CDR3 reads CASSSLGLREQLYEQYF. CDR3 nucleotide sequence: TGTGCCAGCAGCTCATTGGGACTCCGGGAGCAGTTGTACGAGCAGTACTTC.

The gene calls are TRBV6-6 and TRBJ2-3; D not resolved. The V gene lost 7 bases and the J gene lost 2 bases, with 16 bases spanning the gap. The CDR3 runs to 15 residues. The germline CDR1 and CDR2 sequences are MNHNY and SVGAGI (reference sequence). In DNA, the CDR3 is TGTGCCAGCACCTTACTCTTCAGATTCACAGATACGCAGTATTTT. Translated, it gives CASTLLFRFTDTQYF.

A single count supports this clone. The gene calls are TRBV28 and TRBJ1-1; D gene uncertain. V lost 7 bases and J lost 4, with 13 bases in between. The CDR3 covers 13 residues. Germline CDR1 MDHEN, CDR2 SYDVKM. CDR3 coding DNA: TGTGCCAGCAACGACGTGGTCCTCACTGAAGCTTTCTTT. It codes for CASNDVVLTEAFF.

The CDR3 sequence: CASSASRTSKGKGKRNEQFF. CDR3 DNA: TGTGCCAGTAGTGCTTCTCGGACTAGTAAGGGGAAAGGGAAAAGAAATGAGCAGTTCTTC. The chain is built from TRBV19 and TRBJ2-1; 7 nucleotides line up with TRBD2. The CDR3 runs to 20 residues. Germline CDR1 and CDR2: LNHDA and SQIVND (reference sequence). J was trimmed by 7 bases and V by 5 bases; bases with no gene match: 26.

As concerns this clone: Other nucleotide sequences from this sample produce the same CDR3. This chain joins TRBV28 and TRBJ1-2; TRBD1 agrees at 9 bases. The CDR3 is 13 amino acids. Germline-derived CDR1 and CDR2 are MDHEN and SYDVKM. V lost 6 bases to trimming and J lost 4 bases; unmatched junction nucleotides: 3. CDR3 sequence: CASSTDRGYGYTF. CDR3 DNA: TGTGCCAGCAGCACGGACAGGGGCTATGGCTACACCTTC.

This chain joins TRBV5-8 and TRBJ2-7, with D maybe TRBD1 (5 bases). Per the germline V gene, CDR1 is SGHTS and CDR2 is YDEGEE. The CDR3 totals 13 residues. The ends were cut back, 4 bases at V and 5 bases at J, with 13 bases in the middle. In DNA form, the CDR3 reads TGTGCCAGCAGCCCGCGGCGGACAAACGAGCAGTACTTC. Amino acids: CASSPRRTNEQYF.

The chain employs TRBV4-1 and TRBJ2-5, with 8 bases fitting TRBD2. From germline, CDR1 is MGHRA and CDR2 YSYEKL. V lost 2 bases and J lost 2; bases outside the gene matches: 10. The CDR3 runs to 17 residues. CDR3 sequence: CASSQTHGLAVQETQYF. As DNA, the CDR3 is TGCGCCAGCAGCCAAACCCATGGACTAGCCGTACAAGAGACCCAGTACTTC.

The chain combines TRBV5-1 with TRBJ1-1, with unresolved D. V was trimmed by 0 bases and J by 3 bases, leaving 15 bases between them. Germline V CDR1 and CDR2: SGHRS, YFSETQ. The CDR3 covers 16 residues. The CDR3 coding sequence is TGCGCCAGCAGCTTGGAAGGTGTAGGAGCGGACACTGAAGCTTTCTTT. This translates into CASSLEGVGADTEAFF.

The V gene is TRBV15, the J gene TRBJ1-2, with D tentatively TRBD1 (6 bases). Trimming removed 1 base at V and 0 bases at J, with 12 bases between. From germline, CDR1 is LNHNV and CDR2 YYDKDF (reference sequence). CDR3 length equals 16 residues. This CDR3 reads CATSRAGTPSNYGYTF. Written as DNA, the CDR3 is TGTGCCACCAGCAGAGCAGGGACACCTTCTAACTATGGCTACACCTTC.

The chain combines TRBV29-1 with TRBJ2-1; D might be TRBD1 (5 bases). V lost 0 bases to trimming and J lost 9 bases, with 9 bases between them. This CDR3 spans 12 amino acids. Germline V gene data show CDR1 as SQVTM and CDR2 as ANQGSEA. CDR3 nucleotides: TGCAGCGTTGAAGATAGGGGTACTGAGCAGTTCTTC. Translation gives CSVEDRGTEQFF.

The chain combines TRBV9 with TRBJ1-3, with 7 bases that match TRBD1. Germline trimming cut 2 bases from V and 4 bases from J; bases unmatched to any gene: 15. Germline CDR1 and CDR2: SGDLS and YYNGEE. This CDR3 spans 18 amino acids. The chain's CDR3 is CASSVGRGNRGYGNTIYF. The CDR3 DNA sequence: TGTGCCAGCAGCGTTGGAAGGGGGAACAGGGGATACGGAAACACCATATATTTT. Combining the CDR3 with reference TRBV9 and TRBJ1-3 gives the whole variable domain DSGVTQTPKHLITATGQRVTLRCSPRSGDLSVYWYQQSLDQGLQFLIQYYNGEERAKGNILERFSAQQFPDLHSELNLSSLELGDSALYFCASSVGRGNRGYGNTIYFGEGSWLTVV.

Worth noting for this clone: The sample contains more than one DNA sequence encoding this CDR3. The chain employs TRBV18 and TRBJ1-1; a weak D match, TRBD1 (5 bases). V gave up 0 bases and J gave up 3 bases, with 8 bases separating them. CDR3 length: 14 residues. From germline, CDR1 is KGHSH and CDR2 LQKENI. CDR3 loop: CASSPPSGYTEAFF. The CDR3 DNA is TGTGCCAGCTCACCACCGTCAGGGTACACTGAAGCTTTCTTT.

The J gene is TRBJ1-1, the V gene TRBV5-1; D is undetermined. The CDR3 runs 14 residues. V was pared by 2 bases and J by 1 base, with 9 bases between. Germline lookup yields CDR1 SGHRS and CDR2 YFSETQ. This CDR3 reads CASSFGSANTEAFF. The CDR3 DNA reads as TGCGCCAGCAGCTTCGGGTCCGCGAACACTGAAGCTTTCTTT.

The table lists this clone with a count of one. The chain combines TRBV28 with TRBJ2-3; either TRBD1 or TRBD2 may fit D (6 bases each). V was trimmed by 8 bases and J by 7 bases, leaving 19 bases between them. From germline, CDR1 is MDHEN and CDR2 SYDVKM. This CDR3 is 14 amino acids long. The CDR3 loop is CASGGLGSANTQYF. CDR3 coding DNA: TGTGCCAGCGGGGGGCTCGGGAGCGCTAATACGCAGTATTTT.

Here the CDR3 reads CASSQDVMGMTNEKLFF. The CDR3 DNA reads as TGCGCCAGCAGCCAAGATGTTATGGGAATGACTAATGAAAAACTGTTTTTT. V and J are TRBV4-1 and TRBJ1-4, with D unresolved. The CDR3 is made up of 17 amino acids. Trimming took 0 bases from V and 2 from J, leaving 13 bases between them. CDR1 is MGHRA, CDR2 YSYEKL, per germline.

A note on this clone: A junction boundary mismatches the germline segment, possibly from a read error. Other DNA sequences within the sample encode an identical CDR3. The chain couples TRBV20-1 to TRBJ2-1, with D possibly TRBD2 on 6 matching bases. This CDR3 spans 11 amino acids. Germline-derived CDR1 and CDR2 are DFQATT and SNEGSKA (reference sequence). CDR3 bases: TGCAGCGCTAGGGAGGTCAATGAGCAGTTCTTC. Translated: CSAREVNEQFF.

The chain recombines TRBV2 with TRBJ2-3; 13 nucleotides line up with TRBD2. There are 14 residues in the CDR3. With 10 bases clipped from V and 2 bases from J, the junction kept 3 bases outside the gene matches. Germline-derived CDR1 and CDR2 are SNHLY and FYNNEI. CDR3 protein: CATGLAGPTDTQYF. The CDR3 DNA is TGTGCCACGGGACTAGCGGGGCCCACAGATACGCAGTATTTT.

The V call is TRBV5-1, the J call TRBJ2-5, with 8 bases aligning to TRBD1. There are 16 residues in the CDR3. V lost 0 bases to trimming and J lost 5 bases; unmatched junction nucleotides: 9. The germline CDR1 and CDR2 sequences are SGHRS and YFSETQ. CDR3 amino acids: CASSLAQGALGETQYF. The CDR3, as DNA: TGCGCCAGCAGCTTGGCCCAGGGGGCCCTCGGGGAGACCCAGTACTTC.

V gene TRBV19 combines with J gene TRBJ1-1; the match to TRBD1 covers 10 bases. Per the germline V gene, CDR1 is LNHDA and CDR2 is SQIVND (reference sequence). CDR3 length: 17 residues. The V and J ends lost 5 bases and 2 bases, in that order; junction bases with no gene match: 11. CDR3 sequence: CASSGRDRGPTNTEAFF. The CDR3 nucleotides are TGTGCCAGTAGTGGCCGGGACAGGGGTCCTACTAACACTGAAGCTTTCTTT.

The rearrangement uses TRBV5-4 and TRBJ1-3, with D unclear. Germline V gene lookup returns CDR1 SGHNT and CDR2 YYREEE (reference sequence). There are 15 residues in the CDR3. The V end lost 3 bases, the J end lost 0 bases, and 10 bases lay between the germline ends. In DNA, the CDR3 is TGTGCCAGCAGCTCACCTGACCGCTCTGGAAACACCATATATTTT. Protein product: CASSSPDRSGNTIYF.

J is TRBJ2-7 and V is TRBV18; D not certain. The CDR3 covers 12 residues. Trimming removed 6 bases from V and 5 bases from J, with 11 bases in between. Germline V gene data show CDR1 as KGHSH and CDR2 as LQKENI. CDR3 protein: CASSQQGDEQYF. As DNA, the CDR3 is TGTGCCAGCTCCCAACAAGGAGACGAGCAGTACTTC.

The count of this clone is one. This chain uses TRBV28 with TRBJ1-2; D gene unclear. This CDR3 contains 14 residues. CDR1 is MDHEN and CDR2 is SYDVKM in the germline V gene. The ends were cut back, 5 bases at V and 7 bases at J, with 17 bases in the middle. The chain's CDR3 is CASSRGTFVFGYTF. In DNA, the CDR3 is TGTGCCAGCAGTCGAGGCACTTTTGTCTTTGGCTACACCTTC.

The chain has TRBV5-6 and TRBJ2-7, with TRBD1 matching 10 bases. With V trimmed by 3 bases and J by 0 bases, 9 bases remained unmatched. Per germline, CDR1 SGHDT and CDR2 YYEEEE. The CDR3 has 17 amino acids. The chain's CDR3 is CASSSGQGFRSSYEQYF. As DNA, the CDR3 is TGTGCCAGCAGCTCGGGACAGGGGTTTCGGAGCTCCTACGAGCAGTACTTC.